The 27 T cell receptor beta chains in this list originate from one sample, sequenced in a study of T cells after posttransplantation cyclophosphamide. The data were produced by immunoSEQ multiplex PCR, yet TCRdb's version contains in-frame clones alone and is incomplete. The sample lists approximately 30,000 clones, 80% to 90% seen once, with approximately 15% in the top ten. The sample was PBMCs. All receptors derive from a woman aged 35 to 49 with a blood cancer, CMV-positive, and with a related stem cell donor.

The CDR3 nucleotides are TGTGCCAGCAGCCAAGAGAGCGGCAGAACTAATGAAAAACTGTTTTTT. This sequence encodes CASSQESGRTNEKLFF. V usage is TRBV4-2 and J usage is TRBJ1-4; no clear D gene. The CDR3 has 16 amino acids. V was shortened by 0 bases and J by 1 base, with 9 bases between the two germline ends. CDR1 is LGHNA, CDR2 YNFKEQ, per germline.

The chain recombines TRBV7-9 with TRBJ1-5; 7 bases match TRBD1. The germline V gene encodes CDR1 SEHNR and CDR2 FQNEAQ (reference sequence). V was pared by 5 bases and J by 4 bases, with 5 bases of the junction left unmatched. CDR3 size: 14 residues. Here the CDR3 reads CASSPGTVNQPQHF. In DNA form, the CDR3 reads TGTGCCAGCAGCCCCGGGACAGTAAATCAGCCCCAGCATTTT.

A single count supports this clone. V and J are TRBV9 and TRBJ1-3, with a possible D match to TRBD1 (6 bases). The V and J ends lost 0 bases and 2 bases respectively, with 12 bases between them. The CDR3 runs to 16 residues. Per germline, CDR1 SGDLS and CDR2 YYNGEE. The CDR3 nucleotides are TGTGCCAGCAGCGTAGAGGGGGGGAGGCCTGGAAACACCATATATTTT. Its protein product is CASSVEGGRPGNTIYF.

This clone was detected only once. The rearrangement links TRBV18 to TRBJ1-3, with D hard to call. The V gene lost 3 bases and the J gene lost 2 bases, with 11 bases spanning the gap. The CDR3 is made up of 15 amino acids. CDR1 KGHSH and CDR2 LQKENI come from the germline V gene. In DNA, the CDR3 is TGTGCCAGCTCACCGCGAGAGGGAGCTGGAAACACCATATATTTT. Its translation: CASSPREGAGNTIYF.

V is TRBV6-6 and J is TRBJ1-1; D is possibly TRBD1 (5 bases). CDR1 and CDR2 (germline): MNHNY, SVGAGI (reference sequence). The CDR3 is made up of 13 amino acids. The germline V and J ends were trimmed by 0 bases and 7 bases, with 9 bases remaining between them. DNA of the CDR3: TGTGCCAGCAGTTACTCCAAGGGGCATGAAGCTTTCTTT. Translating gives CASSYSKGHEAFF.

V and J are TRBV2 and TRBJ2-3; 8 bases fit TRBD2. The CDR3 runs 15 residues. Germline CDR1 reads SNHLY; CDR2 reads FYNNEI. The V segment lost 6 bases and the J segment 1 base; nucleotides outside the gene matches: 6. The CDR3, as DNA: TGTGCCAGCAGGCGGAGAGCGGGGGGCACAGATACGCAGTATTTT. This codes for CASRRRAGGTDTQYF.

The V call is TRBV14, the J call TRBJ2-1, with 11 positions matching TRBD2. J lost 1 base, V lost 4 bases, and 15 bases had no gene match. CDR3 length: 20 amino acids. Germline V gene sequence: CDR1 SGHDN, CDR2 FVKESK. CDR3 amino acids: CASSRALAGAFQTSYNEQFF. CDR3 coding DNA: TGTGCCAGCAGCCGAGCACTAGCGGGGGCCTTCCAAACATCCTACAATGAGCAGTTCTTC.

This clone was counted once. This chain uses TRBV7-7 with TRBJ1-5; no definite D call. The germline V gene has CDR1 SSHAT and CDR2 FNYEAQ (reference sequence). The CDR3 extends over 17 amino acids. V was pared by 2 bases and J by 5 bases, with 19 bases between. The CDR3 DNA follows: TGTGCCAGCAGCTTAACTAGGACGGATTTTATAGATCAGCCCCAGCATTTT. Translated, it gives CASSLTRTDFIDQPQHF.

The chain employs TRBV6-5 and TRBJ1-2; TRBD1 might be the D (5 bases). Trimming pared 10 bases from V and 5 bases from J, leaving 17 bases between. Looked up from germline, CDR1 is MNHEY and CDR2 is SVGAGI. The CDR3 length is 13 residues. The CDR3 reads CATHGGASYGYTF. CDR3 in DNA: TGTGCCACCCACGGAGGGGCGAGTTATGGCTACACCTTC.

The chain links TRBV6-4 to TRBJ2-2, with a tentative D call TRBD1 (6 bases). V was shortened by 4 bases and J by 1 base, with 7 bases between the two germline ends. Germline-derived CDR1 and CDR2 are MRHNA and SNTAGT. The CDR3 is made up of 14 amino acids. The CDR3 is CASSADRNTGELFF. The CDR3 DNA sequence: TGTGCCAGCAGTGCGGACAGGAACACCGGGGAGCTGTTTTTT.

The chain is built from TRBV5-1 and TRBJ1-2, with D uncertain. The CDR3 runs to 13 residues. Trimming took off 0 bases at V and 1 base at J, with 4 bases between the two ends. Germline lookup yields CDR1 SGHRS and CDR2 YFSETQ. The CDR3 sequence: CASSLDSNYGYTF. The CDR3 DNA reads TGCGCCAGCAGCTTGGACAGTAACTATGGCTACACCTTC.

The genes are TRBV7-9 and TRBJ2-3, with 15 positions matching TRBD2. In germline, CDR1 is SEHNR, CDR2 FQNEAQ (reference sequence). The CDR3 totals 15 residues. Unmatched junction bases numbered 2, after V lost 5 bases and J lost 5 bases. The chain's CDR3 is CASSRTSGGVDTQYF. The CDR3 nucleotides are TGTGCCAGCAGCCGGACTAGCGGGGGGGTAGATACGCAGTATTTT.

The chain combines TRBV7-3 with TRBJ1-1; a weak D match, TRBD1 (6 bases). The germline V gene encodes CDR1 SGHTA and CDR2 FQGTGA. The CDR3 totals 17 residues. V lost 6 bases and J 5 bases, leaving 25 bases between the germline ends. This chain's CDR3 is CASRPSDGQLVETEAFF. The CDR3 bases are TGTGCCAGCAGACCTTCCGATGGACAGTTGGTGGAAACTGAAGCTTTCTTT. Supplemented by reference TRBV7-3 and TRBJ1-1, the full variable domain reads GAGVSQTPSNKVTEKGKYVELRCDPISGHTALYWYRQSLGQGPEFLIYFQGTGAADDSGLPNDRFFAVRPEGSVSTLKIQRTERGDSAVYLCASRPSDGQLVETEAFFGQGTRLTVV.

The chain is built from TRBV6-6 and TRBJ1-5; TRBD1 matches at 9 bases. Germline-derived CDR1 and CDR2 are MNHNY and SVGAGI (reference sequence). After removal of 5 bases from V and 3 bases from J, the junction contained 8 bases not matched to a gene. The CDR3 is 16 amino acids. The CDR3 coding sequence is TGTGCCAGCAGTATTACGGGACAGGGTGCCAATCAGCCCCAGCATTTT. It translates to CASSITGQGANQPQHF.

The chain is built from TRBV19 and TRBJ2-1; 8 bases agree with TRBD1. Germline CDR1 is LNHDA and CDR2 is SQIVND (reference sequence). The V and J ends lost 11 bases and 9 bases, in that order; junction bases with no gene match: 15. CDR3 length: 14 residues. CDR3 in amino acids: CARDWTGRLGEQFF. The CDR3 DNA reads TGTGCCCGAGACTGGACAGGGAGGTTGGGTGAGCAGTTCTTC. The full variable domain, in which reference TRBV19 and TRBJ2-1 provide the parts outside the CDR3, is DGGITQSPKYLFRKEGQNVTLSCEQNLNHDAMYWYRQDPGQGLRLIYYSQIVNDFQKGDIAEGYSVSREKKESFPLTVTSAQKNPTAFYLCARDWTGRLGEQFFGPGTRLTVL.

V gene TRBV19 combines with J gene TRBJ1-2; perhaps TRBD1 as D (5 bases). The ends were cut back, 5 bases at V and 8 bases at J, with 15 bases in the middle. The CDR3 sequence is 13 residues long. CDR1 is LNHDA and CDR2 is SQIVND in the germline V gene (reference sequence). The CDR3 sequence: CASSYDRIGGYTF. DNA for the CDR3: TGTGCCAGTAGTTACGACAGAATTGGGGGCTACACCTTC.

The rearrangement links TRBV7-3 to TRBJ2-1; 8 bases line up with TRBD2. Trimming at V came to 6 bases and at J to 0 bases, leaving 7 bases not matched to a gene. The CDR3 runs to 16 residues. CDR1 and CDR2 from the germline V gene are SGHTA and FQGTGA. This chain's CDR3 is CASSERAGGSYNEQFF. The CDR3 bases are TGTGCCAGCAGTGAAAGGGCGGGGGGCTCCTACAATGAGCAGTTCTTC.

The DNA of the CDR3 is TGTGCCAGCAGTCTTCCTCGGGGACAGGTGAATGAGCAGTACTTC. It is translated as CASSLPRGQVNEQYF. The chain recombines TRBV28 with TRBJ2-7, with 8 positions matching TRBD1. CDR3 length equals 15 residues. Looked up from germline, CDR1 is MDHEN and CDR2 is SYDVKM. The V and J ends lost 5 bases and 7 bases, in that order; junction bases with no gene match: 13.

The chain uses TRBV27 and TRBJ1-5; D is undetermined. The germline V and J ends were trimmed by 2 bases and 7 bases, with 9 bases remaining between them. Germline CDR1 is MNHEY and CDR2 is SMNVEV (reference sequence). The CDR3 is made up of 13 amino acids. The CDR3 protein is CASSLRGQQPQHF. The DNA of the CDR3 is TGTGCCAGCAGTTTACGGGGTCAACAGCCCCAGCATTTT.

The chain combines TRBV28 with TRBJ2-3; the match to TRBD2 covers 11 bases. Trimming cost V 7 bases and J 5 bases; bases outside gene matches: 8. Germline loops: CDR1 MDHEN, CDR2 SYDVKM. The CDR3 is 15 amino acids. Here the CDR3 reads CASTVAGGLIDTQYF. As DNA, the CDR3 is TGTGCCAGCACCGTAGCGGGGGGGCTCATAGATACGCAGTATTTT.

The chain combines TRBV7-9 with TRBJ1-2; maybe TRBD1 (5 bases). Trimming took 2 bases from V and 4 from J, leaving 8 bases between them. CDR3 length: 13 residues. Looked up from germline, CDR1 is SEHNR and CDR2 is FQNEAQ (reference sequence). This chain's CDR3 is CASSLSDIYGYTF. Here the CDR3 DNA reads TGTGCCAGCAGCTTATCGGACATCTATGGCTACACCTTC.

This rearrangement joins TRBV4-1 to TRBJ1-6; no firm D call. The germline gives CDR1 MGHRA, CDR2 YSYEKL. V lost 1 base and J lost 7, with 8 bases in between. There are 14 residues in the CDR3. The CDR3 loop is CASSQGGQNSPLHF. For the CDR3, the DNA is TGCGCCAGCAGCCAAGGAGGTCAGAATTCACCCCTCCACTTT.

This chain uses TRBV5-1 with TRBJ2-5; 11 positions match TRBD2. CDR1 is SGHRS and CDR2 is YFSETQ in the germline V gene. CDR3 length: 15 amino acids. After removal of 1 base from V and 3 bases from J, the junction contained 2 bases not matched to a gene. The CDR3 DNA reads TGCGCCAGCAGCTTGACTAGCGGGGGCAAAGAGACCCAGTACTTC. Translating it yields CASSLTSGGKETQYF.

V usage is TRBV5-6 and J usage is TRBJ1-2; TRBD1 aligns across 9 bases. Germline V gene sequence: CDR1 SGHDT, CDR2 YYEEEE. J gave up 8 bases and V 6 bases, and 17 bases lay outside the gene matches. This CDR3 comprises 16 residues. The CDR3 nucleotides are TGTGCCAGCACCTATCAAACAGGGGGCGGTGATCGAGGCTACACCTTC. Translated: CASTYQTGGGDRGYTF.

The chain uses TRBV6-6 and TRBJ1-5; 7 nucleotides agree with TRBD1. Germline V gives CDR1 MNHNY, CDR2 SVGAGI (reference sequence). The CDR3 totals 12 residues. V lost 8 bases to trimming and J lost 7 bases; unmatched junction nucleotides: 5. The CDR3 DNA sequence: TGTGCCAGCCGTCAGGGGGACCAGCCCCAGCATTTT. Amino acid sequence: CASRQGDQPQHF.

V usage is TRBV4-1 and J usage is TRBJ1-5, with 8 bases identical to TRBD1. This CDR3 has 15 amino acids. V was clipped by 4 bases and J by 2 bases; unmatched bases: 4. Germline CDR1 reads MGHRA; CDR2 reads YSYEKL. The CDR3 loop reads CASSRDRGGNQPQHF. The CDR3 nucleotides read TGCGCCAGCAGCCGAGACAGGGGTGGCAATCAGCCCCAGCATTTT.

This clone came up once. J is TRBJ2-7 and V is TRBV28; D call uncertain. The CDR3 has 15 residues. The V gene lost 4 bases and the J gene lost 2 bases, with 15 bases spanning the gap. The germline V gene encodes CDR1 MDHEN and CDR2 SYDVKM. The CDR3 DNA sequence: TGTGCCAGCAGTTCTCGGTCCGCGCCCGCCTACGAGCAGTACTTC. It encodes CASSSRSAPAYEQYF. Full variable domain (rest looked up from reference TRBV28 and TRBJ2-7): DVKVTQSSRYLVKRTGEKVFLECVQDMDHENMFWYRQDPGLGLRLIYFSYDVKMKEKGDIPEGYSVSREKKERFSLILESASTNQTSMYLCASSSRSAPAYEQYFGPGTRLTVT.